This T cell receptor beta chain was retrieved from a study of blood T cells in healthy people across ages. V dropped 3 bases and J dropped 3; count of bases not matched to a gene: 13. The CDR3 loop spans 19 amino acids. Per the germline V gene, CDR1 is DFQATT and CDR2 is SNEGSKA (reference sequence). A sample-barcoded 5' primer and a J-beta primer mix were used in a second PCR of about 7 to 12 cycles. TCRdb independently ran MiXCR on the 5' RACE reads; one entry per CDR3 protein. This table has about 600,000 distinct CDR3 sequences, about 45% appearing once. The TCR sequence derives from a man aged 80 or over in good health. The material sequenced was blood. J is TRBJ2-3 and V is TRBV20-1; TRBD2 aligns across 15 bases. CDR3: CSASSRTSGGGFGTDTQYF. In nucleotides, the CDR3 is TGCAGTGCTAGCTCCCGGACTAGCGGGGGGGGATTTGGAACAGATACGCAGTATTTT.